The 3 T cell receptor beta chains reported below all come from one sample, sequenced in a study of blood T cell repertoires in COVID-19. The method was immunoSEQ multiplex PCR; TCRdb's version includes in-frame clones alone and lacks a portion of them. The data hold 210,000 or so clones, with about 80% observed a single time. Source material: peripheral blood. The source of these receptors is a woman older than 75 with COVID-19, enrolled during active disease.

The chain employs TRBV18 and TRBJ1-4; D is perhaps TRBD1 (5 bases). The CDR3 totals 18 residues. V lost 3 bases and J lost 5, with 22 bases in between. The V gene's germline CDR1 is KGHSH and CDR2 LQKENI. The chain's CDR3 is CASSPNVPGTALNEKLFF. For the CDR3, the DNA is TGTGCCAGCTCACCTAACGTACCAGGGACTGCTTTAAATGAAAAACTGTTTTTT. Supplemented by reference TRBV18 and TRBJ1-4, the full variable domain reads NAGVMQNPRHLVRRRGQEARLRCSPMKGHSHVYWYRQLPEEGLKFMVYLQKENIIDESGMPKERFSAEFPKEGPSILRIQQVVRGDSAAYFCASSPNVPGTALNEKLFFGSGTQLSVL.

The rearrangement joins TRBV2 to TRBJ1-3; D not resolved. V was cut by 1 base and J by 7 bases, with 8 bases left in between. Germline CDR1 and CDR2: SNHLY and FYNNEI. This CDR3 region has 13 residues. Here the CDR3 reads CASSEVSRNTIYF. Here the CDR3 DNA reads TGTGCCAGCAGTGAAGTTTCTCGGAACACCATATATTTT.

The gene calls are TRBV2 and TRBJ1-1, with TRBD1 as a possible D gene (5 bases). CDR1 is SNHLY, CDR2 FYNNEI, per germline. V was clipped by 6 bases and J by 8 bases, with 13 bases between them. The CDR3 is 12 amino acids. The DNA for the CDR3 is TGTGCCAGCAGCCTCCAGGGTCCCGAAGCTTTCTTT. This codes for CASSLQGPEAFF.